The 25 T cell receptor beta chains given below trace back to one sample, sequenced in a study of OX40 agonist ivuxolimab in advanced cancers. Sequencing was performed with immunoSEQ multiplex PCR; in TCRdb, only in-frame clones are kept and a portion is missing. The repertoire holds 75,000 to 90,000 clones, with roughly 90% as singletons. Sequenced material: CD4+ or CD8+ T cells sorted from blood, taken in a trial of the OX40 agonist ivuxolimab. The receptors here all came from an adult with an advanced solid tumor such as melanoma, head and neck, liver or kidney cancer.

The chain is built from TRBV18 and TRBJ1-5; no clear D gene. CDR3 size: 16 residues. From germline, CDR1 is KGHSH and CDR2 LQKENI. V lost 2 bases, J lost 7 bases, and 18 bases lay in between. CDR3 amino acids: CASSPYSPGLGQPQHF. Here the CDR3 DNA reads TGTGCCAGCTCACCATATTCGCCGGGGTTAGGGCAGCCCCAGCATTTT.

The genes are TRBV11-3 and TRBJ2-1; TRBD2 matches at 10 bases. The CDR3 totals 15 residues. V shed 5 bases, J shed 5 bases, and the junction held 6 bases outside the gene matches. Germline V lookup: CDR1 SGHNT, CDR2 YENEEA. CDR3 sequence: CASSPRTSGDNEQFF. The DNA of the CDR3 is TGTGCCAGCAGCCCAAGGACTAGCGGTGACAATGAGCAGTTCTTC.

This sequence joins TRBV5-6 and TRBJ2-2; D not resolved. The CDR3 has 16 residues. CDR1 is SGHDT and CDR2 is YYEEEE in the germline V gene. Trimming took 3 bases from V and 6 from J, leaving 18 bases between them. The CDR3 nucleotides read TGTGCCAGCAGCTCGTATAAATATGATGGGGCCGGGGAGCTGTTTTTT. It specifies CASSSYKYDGAGELFF. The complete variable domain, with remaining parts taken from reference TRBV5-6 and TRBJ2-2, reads DAGVTQSPTHLIKTRGQQVTLRCSPKSGHDTVSWYQQALGQGPQFIFQYYEEEERQRGNFPDRFSGHQFPNYSSELNVNALLLGDSALYLCASSSYKYDGAGELFFGEGSRLTVL.

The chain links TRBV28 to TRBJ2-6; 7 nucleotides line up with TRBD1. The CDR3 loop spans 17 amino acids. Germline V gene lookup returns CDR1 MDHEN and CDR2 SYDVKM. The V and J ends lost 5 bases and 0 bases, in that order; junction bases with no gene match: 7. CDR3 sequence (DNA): TGTGCCAGCAGTCCCGGGACAGAACTCTCTGGGGCCAACGTCCTGACTTTC. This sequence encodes CASSPGTELSGANVLTF.

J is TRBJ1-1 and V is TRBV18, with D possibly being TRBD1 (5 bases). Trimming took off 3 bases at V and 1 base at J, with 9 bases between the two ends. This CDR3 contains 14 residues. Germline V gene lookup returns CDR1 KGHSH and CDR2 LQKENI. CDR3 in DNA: TGTGCCAGCTCACCGGGGACCTCGAACACTGAAGCTTTCTTT. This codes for CASSPGTSNTEAFF. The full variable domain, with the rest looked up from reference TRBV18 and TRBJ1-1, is NAGVMQNPRHLVRRRGQEARLRCSPMKGHSHVYWYRQLPEEGLKFMVYLQKENIIDESGMPKERFSAEFPKEGPSILRIQQVVRGDSAAYFCASSPGTSNTEAFFGQGTRLTVV.

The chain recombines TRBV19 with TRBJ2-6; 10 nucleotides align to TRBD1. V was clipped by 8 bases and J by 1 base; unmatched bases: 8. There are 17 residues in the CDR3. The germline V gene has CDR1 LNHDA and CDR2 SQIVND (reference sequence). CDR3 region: CASQRQGAWSGANVLTF. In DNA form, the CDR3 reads TGTGCCAGTCAGCGACAGGGGGCCTGGTCTGGGGCCAACGTCCTGACTTTC.

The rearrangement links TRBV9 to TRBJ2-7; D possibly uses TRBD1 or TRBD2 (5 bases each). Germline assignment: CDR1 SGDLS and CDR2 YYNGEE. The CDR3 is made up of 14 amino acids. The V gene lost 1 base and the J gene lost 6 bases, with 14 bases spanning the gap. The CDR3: CASSVNTGGSEQYF. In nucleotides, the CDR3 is TGTGCCAGCAGCGTAAATACAGGAGGTAGCGAGCAGTACTTC.

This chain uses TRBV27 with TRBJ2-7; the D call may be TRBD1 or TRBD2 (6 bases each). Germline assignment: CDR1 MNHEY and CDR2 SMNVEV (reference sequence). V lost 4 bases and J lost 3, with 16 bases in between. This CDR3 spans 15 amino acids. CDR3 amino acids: CASSSGALLGYEQYF. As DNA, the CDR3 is TGTGCCAGCAGTTCGGGGGCTTTGTTGGGCTACGAGCAGTACTTC.

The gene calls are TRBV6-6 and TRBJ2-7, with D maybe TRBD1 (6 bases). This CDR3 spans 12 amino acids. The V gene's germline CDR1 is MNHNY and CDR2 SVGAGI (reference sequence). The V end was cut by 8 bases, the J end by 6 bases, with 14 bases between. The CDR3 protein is CASRDRSSEQYF. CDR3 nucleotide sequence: TGTGCCAGCCGAGACAGGTCATCCGAGCAGTACTTC.

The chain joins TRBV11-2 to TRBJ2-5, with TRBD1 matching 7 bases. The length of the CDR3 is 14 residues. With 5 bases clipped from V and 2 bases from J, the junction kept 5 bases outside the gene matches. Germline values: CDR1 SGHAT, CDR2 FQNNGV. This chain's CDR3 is CASSQQGWQETQYF. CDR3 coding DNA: TGTGCCAGCAGCCAACAGGGGTGGCAAGAGACCCAGTACTTC.

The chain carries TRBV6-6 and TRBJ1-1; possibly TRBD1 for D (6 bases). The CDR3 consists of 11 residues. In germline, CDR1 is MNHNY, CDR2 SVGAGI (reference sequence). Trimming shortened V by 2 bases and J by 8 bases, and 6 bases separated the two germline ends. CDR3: CASSYGQEAFF. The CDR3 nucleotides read TGTGCCAGCAGTTACGGACAGGAAGCTTTCTTT.

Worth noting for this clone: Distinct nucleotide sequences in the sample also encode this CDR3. This CDR3 is CASSLSRETQYF. The DNA of the CDR3 is TGCGCCAGCAGCTTGAGCCGAGAGACCCAGTACTTC. The rearrangement joins TRBV5-1 to TRBJ2-5; D remains ambiguous. V shed 1 base and J shed 4 bases, with 5 bases lying between them. The V gene's germline CDR1 is SGHRS and CDR2 YFSETQ. CDR3 size: 12 residues.

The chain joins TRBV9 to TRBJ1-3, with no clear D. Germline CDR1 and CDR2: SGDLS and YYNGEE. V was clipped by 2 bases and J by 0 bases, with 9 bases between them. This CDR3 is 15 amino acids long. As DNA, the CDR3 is TGTGCCAGCAGCGTTGCGGACGGCTCTGGAAACACCATATATTTT. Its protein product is CASSVADGSGNTIYF.

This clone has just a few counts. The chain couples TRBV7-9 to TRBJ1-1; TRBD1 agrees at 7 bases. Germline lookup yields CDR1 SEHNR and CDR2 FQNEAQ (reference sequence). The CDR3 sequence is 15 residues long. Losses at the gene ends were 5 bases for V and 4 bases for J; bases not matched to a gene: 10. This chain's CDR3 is CASSLLGGAGTEAFF. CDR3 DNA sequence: TGTGCCAGCAGCCTCCTAGGGGGCGCGGGCACTGAAGCTTTCTTT.

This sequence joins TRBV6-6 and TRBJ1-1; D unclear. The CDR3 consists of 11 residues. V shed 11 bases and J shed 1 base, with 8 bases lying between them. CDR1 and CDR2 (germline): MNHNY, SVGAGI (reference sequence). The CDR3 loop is CAGKENTEAFF. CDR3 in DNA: TGTGCCGGTAAGGAGAACACTGAAGCTTTCTTT.

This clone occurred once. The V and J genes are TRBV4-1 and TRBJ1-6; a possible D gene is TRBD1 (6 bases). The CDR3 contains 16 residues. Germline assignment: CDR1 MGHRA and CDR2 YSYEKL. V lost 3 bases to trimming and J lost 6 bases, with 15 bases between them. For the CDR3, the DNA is TGCGCCAGCAGCCATGGTGGGGGCAGCCCTAATTCACCCCTCCACTTT. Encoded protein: CASSHGGGSPNSPLHF.

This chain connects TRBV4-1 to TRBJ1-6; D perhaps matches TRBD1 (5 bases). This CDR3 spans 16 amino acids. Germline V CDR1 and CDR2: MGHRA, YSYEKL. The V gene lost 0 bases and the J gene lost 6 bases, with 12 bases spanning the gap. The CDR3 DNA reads TGCGCCAGCAGCCAAGATAAGAGACAGCCTAATTCACCCCTCCACTTT. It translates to CASSQDKRQPNSPLHF.

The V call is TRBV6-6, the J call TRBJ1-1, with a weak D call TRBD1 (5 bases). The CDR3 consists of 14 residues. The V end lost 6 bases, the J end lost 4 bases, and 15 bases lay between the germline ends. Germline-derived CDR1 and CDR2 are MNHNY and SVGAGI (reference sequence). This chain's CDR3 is CASSKRGGSTEAFF. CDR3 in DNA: TGTGCCAGCAGCAAACGCGGGGGTAGCACTGAAGCTTTCTTT.

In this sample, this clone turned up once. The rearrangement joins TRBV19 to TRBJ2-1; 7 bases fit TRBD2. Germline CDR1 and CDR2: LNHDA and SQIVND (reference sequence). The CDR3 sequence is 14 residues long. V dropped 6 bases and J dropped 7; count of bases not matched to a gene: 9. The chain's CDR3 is CASSRPLGGNEQFF. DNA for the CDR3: TGTGCCAGTAGCCGTCCCCTGGGGGGGAATGAGCAGTTCTTC.

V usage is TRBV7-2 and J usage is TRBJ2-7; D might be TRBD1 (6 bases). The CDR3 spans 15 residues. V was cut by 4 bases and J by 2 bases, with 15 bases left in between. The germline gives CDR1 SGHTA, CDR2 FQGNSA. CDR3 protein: CASSSSGGQPYEQYF. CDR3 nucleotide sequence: TGTGCCAGCAGCTCCAGTGGAGGACAGCCCTACGAGCAGTACTTC.

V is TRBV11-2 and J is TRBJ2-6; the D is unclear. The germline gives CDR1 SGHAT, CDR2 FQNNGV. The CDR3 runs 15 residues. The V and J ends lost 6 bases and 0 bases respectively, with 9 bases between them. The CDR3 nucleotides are TGTGCCAGCAGTCCCCAGGTCTCTGGGGCCAACGTCCTGACTTTC. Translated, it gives CASSPQVSGANVLTF.

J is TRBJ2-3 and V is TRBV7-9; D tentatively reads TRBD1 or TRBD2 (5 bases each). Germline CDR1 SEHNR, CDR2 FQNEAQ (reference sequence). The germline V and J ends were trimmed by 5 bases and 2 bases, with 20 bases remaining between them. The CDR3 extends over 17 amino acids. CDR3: CASSSSPLGALTDTQYF. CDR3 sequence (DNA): TGTGCCAGCAGCAGTTCCCCTCTCGGGGCCCTCACAGATACGCAGTATTTT.

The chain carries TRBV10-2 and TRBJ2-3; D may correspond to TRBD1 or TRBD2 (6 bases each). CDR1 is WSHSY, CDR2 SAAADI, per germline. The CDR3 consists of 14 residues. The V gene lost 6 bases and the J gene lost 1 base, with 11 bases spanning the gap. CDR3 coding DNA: TGCGCCAGCAGCGGGGGCAGGCGCACAGATACGCAGTATTTT. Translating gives CASSGGRRTDTQYF.

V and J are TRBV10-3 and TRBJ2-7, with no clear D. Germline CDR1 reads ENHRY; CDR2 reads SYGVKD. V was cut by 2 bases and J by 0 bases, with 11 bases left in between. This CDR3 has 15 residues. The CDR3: CAISEPGRHSYEQYF. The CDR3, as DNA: TGTGCCATCAGTGAGCCTGGACGTCACTCCTACGAGCAGTACTTC.

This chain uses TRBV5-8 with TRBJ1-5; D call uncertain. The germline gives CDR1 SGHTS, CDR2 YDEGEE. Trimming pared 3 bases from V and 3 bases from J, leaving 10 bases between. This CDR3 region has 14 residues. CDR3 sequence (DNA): TGTGCCAGCAGCTCAGGCCGGATCAATCAGCCCCAGCATTTT. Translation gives CASSSGRINQPQHF.